This T cell receptor beta chain emerged from a study of blood T cell repertoires in COVID-19. TCRdb keeps only in-frame clones here, not all; method: immunoSEQ multiplex PCR. The sample includes about 480,000 clones, about 85% of them seen just once. The V end was cut by 5 bases, the J end by 6 bases, with 22 bases between. Looked up from germline, CDR1 is SGHVS and CDR2 is FQNEAQ. The CDR3 contains 16 residues. This sequence originates from an older woman who had recovered from COVID-19. The genes are TRBV7-8 and TRBJ1-2; tentative D call: TRBD1 (5 bases). The specimen was PBMCs or T cells enriched from blood (not recorded which). The CDR3 DNA reads as TGTGCCAGCAGCCCAAAGCCTGGGGGGATATGGGATGGCTACACCTTC. Amino acid sequence: CASSPKPGGIWDGYTF.